The present T cell receptor beta chain was sequenced within a study of T-cell memory formation after mild COVID-19. TCRdb re-analysed the 5' RACE reads in MiXCR, keeping a single row per CDR3 protein. Among about 160,000 distinct CDR3 sequences listed, roughly 28% were seen once. General observations from the study: Some SARS-CoV-2-responding clones were already detected in memory before infection.

This CDR3 spans 14 amino acids. Germline V lookup: CDR1 MNHEY, CDR2 SVGAGI. Trimming pared 2 bases from V and 7 bases from J, leaving 11 bases between. On this clonotype: Its antigen is as yet unknown.

The TCR comes from an adult woman who had mild COVID-19 (a few samples of this study predate the infection). Cell type and time point are not known. The sample was PBMCs or a T cell subset sorted from them (not recorded which). V and J are TRBV6-5 and TRBJ1-4; D gene uncertain. CDR3 in DNA: TGTGCCAGCAGTTACCTGAGGGCCCCTGAAAAACTGTTTTTT. It translates to CASSYLRAPEKLFF.